The rows below give T cell receptor beta chains drawn from one sample of a study of cytomegalovirus exposure and HLA in healthy donors. Produced via immunoSEQ multiplex PCR; TCRdb's table is partial and in-frame only. Of around 160,000 clones in the sample, around four fifths were seen once. The specimen sequenced was PBMCs. These receptors originate from a man aged 18 to 29 in good health and CMV-seropositive. Both conserved end residues are part of each CDR3. The D gene is left open where the match is weak. For some rows the clone size is stated as once, few or many, or as a class when expanded; others skip it.

V gene: TRBV4-1; D gene: .; clone size: .; J gene: TRBJ2-1; CDR3 protein: CASSQSVTTHNEQFF; CDR3 DNA: TGCGCCAGCAGCCAATCTGTGACTACCCACAATGAGCAGTTCTTC
V gene: TRBV4-2; D gene: .; clone size: once; J gene: TRBJ2-7; CDR3 protein: CASSPNQGYYEQYF; CDR3 DNA: TGTGCCAGCAGCCCCAACCAGGGATACTACGAGCAGTACTTC
V gene: TRBV18; D gene: TRBD1; clone size: .; J gene: TRBJ1-3; CDR3 protein: CASSRTDRGWGNTIYF; CDR3 DNA: TGTGCCAGCTCGCGTACGGACAGGGGATGGGGAAACACCATATATTTT
V gene: TRBV25-1; D gene: TRBD2; clone size: .; J gene: TRBJ2-1; CDR3 protein: CASTMASGANEQFF; CDR3 DNA: TGTGCCAGCACCATGGCTAGCGGGGCCAATGAGCAGTTCTTC
V gene: TRBV6-5; D gene: .; clone size: .; J gene: TRBJ1-1; CDR3 protein: CASSYLEDSMNTEAFF; CDR3 DNA: TGTGCCAGCAGTTACCTCGAGGACAGTATGAACACTGAAGCTTTCTTT
V gene: TRBV6-1; D gene: .; clone size: few; J gene: TRBJ2-2; CDR3 protein: CASSSGIGEPGELFF; CDR3 DNA: TGTGCCAGCAGTTCAGGGATAGGAGAGCCCGGGGAGCTGTTTTTT
V gene: TRBV5-6; D gene: .; clone size: .; J gene: TRBJ1-2; CDR3 protein: CASSLIRGLDGYIF; CDR3 DNA: TGTGCCAGCAGCTTGATAAGGGGATTAGATGGCTACATCTTC
V gene: TRBV5-5; D gene: .; clone size: .; J gene: TRBJ1-1; CDR3 protein: CASSPQQGSRAFF; CDR3 DNA: TGTGCCAGCAGCCCACAACAGGGTAGTAGGGCTTTCTTT
V gene: TRBV13; D gene: .; clone size: .; J gene: TRBJ2-2; CDR3 protein: CASSLAGTGELFF; CDR3 DNA: TGTGCCAGCAGCTTAGCGGGCACCGGGGAGCTGTTTTTT
V gene: TRBV7-9; D gene: .; clone size: once; J gene: TRBJ2-2; CDR3 protein: CASSLVAVVGELFF; CDR3 DNA: TGTGCCAGCAGCTTAGTGGCAGTTGTCGGGGAGCTGTTTTTT
V gene: TRBV7-2; D gene: .; clone size: .; J gene: TRBJ2-1; CDR3 protein: CASSLGYSFYNEQFF; CDR3 DNA: TGTGCCAGCAGCTTAGGGTACAGTTTTTACAATGAGCAGTTCTTC